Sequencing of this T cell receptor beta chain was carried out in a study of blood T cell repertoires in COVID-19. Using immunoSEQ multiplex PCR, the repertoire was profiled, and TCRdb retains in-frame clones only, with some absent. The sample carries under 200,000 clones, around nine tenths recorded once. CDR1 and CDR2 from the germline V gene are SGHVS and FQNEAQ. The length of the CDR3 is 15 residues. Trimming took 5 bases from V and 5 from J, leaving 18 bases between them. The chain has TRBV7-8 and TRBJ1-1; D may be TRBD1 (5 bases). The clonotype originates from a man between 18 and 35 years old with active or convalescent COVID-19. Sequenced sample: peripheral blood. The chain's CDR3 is CASSPPQGLRTEAFF. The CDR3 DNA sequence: TGTGCCAGCAGCCCCCCTCAGGGTCTGAGGACTGAAGCTTTCTTT. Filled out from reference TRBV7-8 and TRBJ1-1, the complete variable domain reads GAGVSQSPRYKVAKRGQDVALRCDPISGHVSLFWYQQALGQGPEFLTYFQNEAQLDKSGLPSDRFFAERPEGSVSTLKIQRTQQEDSAVYLCASSPPQGLRTEAFFGQGTRLTVV.